A selection of T cell receptor beta chains follows, all from one sample in a study of cytomegalovirus exposure and HLA in healthy donors. Data came from immunoSEQ multiplex PCR; TCRdb stores just in-frame clones and leaves some out. Counted here are fewer than 110,000 clones, 75% to 85% occurring once; the ten biggest clones make up around a tenth. The specimen was PBMCs. All receptors derive from a woman aged 18-35 years in good health and CMV-seropositive. The CDR3 runs from the conserved cysteine through the conserved F or W. D genes are given only for firm matches. Some rows mark clone size as missing; the rest say once, few, many or name a class of expanded clone.

j_gene,d_gene,abundance,v_gene,CDR3aa,CDR3nt
TRBJ2-7,TRBD1,few,TRBV6-1,CASSEYFRWGQGTYEQYF,TGTGCCAGCAGTGAATATTTTAGGTGGGGACAGGGAACCTACGAGCAGTACTTC
TRBJ2-7,TRBD1,.,TRBV5-1,CASSLAPGQGSYEQYF,TGCGCCAGCAGCTTGGCCCCGGGACAGGGCTCCTACGAGCAGTACTTC
TRBJ1-1,.,.,TRBV5-6,CASSLALRGEAFF,TGTGCCAGCAGCTTGGCCCTCCGGGGTGAAGCTTTCTTT
TRBJ2-7,.,few,TRBV18,CASSRSSTSYEQYF,TGTGCCAGCTCACGATCGAGCACTTCCTACGAGCAGTACTTC
TRBJ2-7,.,.,TRBV6-1,CASSETTAYEQYF,TGTGCCAGCAGCGAGACTACAGCCTACGAGCAGTACTTC
TRBJ2-1,TRBD1,few,TRBV6-5,CASTLLDRRLNEQFF,TGTGCCAGCACTCTATTGGACAGGAGACTGAATGAGCAGTTCTTC
TRBJ1-5,TRBD1,.,TRBV19,CASSHYRGQDSNQPQHF,TGTGCCAGTAGCCATTATAGGGGACAGGATAGCAATCAGCCCCAGCATTTT
TRBJ1-4,.,.,TRBV7-2,CASRSPGSREKLFF,TGTGCCAGCAGATCTCCGGGAAGCAGGGAAAAACTGTTTTTT
TRBJ1-1,.,.,TRBV28,CASMRVQKTFF,TGTGCCAGCATGAGAGTACAGAAGACTTTCTTT
TRBJ2-7,TRBD2,once,TRBV27,CASSWGSGGSSYEQYF,TGTGCCAGCAGTTGGGGCTCGGGCGGGAGCTCCTACGAGCAGTACTTC
TRBJ1-5,.,few,TRBV2,CASSLTQGNNQPQHF,TGTGCCAGCAGTCTCACCCAGGGGAACAATCAGCCCCAGCATTTT
TRBJ1-4,.,once,TRBV6-1,CASLSRRGLEKLFF,TGTGCCAGCCTTAGCCGGAGGGGACTAGAAAAACTGTTTTTT
TRBJ2-7,TRBD1,.,TRBV5-1,CASSSLPRAGQGAYEQYF,TGCGCCAGCAGCTCCCTCCCTCGTGCTGGACAGGGTGCCTACGAGCAGTACTTC
TRBJ2-1,TRBD2,once,TRBV5-4,CASSPAGVAGGNEQFF,TGTGCCAGCAGCCCCGCCGGGGTAGCGGGGGGGAATGAGCAGTTCTTC
TRBJ2-7,.,few,TRBV7-9,CASSQEGGLGGRQYF,TGTGCCAGCAGTCAAGAAGGCGGGCTCGGGGGTAGGCAGTACTTC
TRBJ2-2,TRBD1,.,TRBV19,CASSTQGAKVGELFF,TGTGCCAGTAGTACCCAGGGGGCGAAGGTCGGGGAGCTGTTTTTT
TRBJ2-2,.,.,TRBV7-3,CASSFGTTGELFF,TGTGCCAGCAGCTTTGGCACCACCGGGGAGCTGTTTTTT
TRBJ1-1,.,.,TRBV11-2,CASCGAGEGAMNTEAFF,TGTGCCAGCTGTGGGGCAGGGGAAGGGGCAATGAACACTGAAGCTTTCTTT
TRBJ2-3,TRBD1,.,TRBV7-3,CASSTSSDRAGTDTQYF,TGTGCCAGCAGCACCTCCTCGGACAGGGCAGGCACAGATACGCAGTATTTT
TRBJ1-2,.,.,TRBV18,CASSPVTSGNYGYTF,TGTGCCAGCTCACCAGTTACCTCAGGGAACTATGGCTACACCTTC
TRBJ1-5,TRBD1,few,TRBV4-1,CASSPRTGIWNQPQHF,TGCGCCAGCAGCCCCCGGACAGGGATTTGGAATCAGCCCCAGCATTTT
TRBJ2-2,.,.,TRBV19,CASMSDHRRNTGELFF,TGTGCCAGTATGTCAGACCACAGACGGAACACCGGGGAGCTGTTTTTT
TRBJ1-2,TRBD1,.,TRBV6-5,CASSFSGGGYGYTF,TGTGCCAGCAGTTTTTCAGGGGGAGGCTATGGCTACACCTTC
TRBJ2-5,.,.,TRBV5-1,CASSLAGRRGRETQYF,TGCGCCAGCAGCTTGGCCGGGCGGCGGGGTAGAGAGACCCAGTACTTC
TRBJ1-6,.,.,TRBV9,CASSATSGGLGSPLHF,TGTGCCAGCAGCGCAACCTCGGGAGGACTTGGTTCACCCCTCCACTTT
TRBJ2-7,.,.,TRBV5-8,CASSLRQAYYEQYF,TGTGCCAGCAGCCTTAGACAGGCTTACTACGAGCAGTACTTC
TRBJ2-1,.,.,TRBV5-4,CASSLERGEQFF,TGTGCCAGCAGCTTGGAGAGAGGTGAGCAGTTCTTC